This T cell receptor (beta chain) was recorded in a study of Ad26.COV2.S vaccination and SARS-CoV-2 variants. Study outcomes and limitations: Recipients given vaccine exceeded placebo recipients in spike-specific TCR breadth. Similar non-spike TCR breadth was observed in recipients of vaccine and of placebo.

A word on this clone: Its matching antigen is unknown.

Some clones are missing from TCRdb's copy, which holds only in-frame ones; the method was immunoSEQ multiplex PCR. The sample yields about 400,000 clones, 70% to 90% seen once. Treatment described: some 20 received Ad26.COV2.S at low or high dose, single or two shots; a few received placebo; per-sample allocation not given. Sampling was performed 63 days after the first vaccine or placebo injection. Trimming took 0 bases from V and 15 from J; bases not matched to a gene: 8. The CDR3 totals 13 residues. CDR1 and CDR2 (germline): KGHSH, LQKENI. This sequence was found in a person aged 18 to 59 who received the Ad26.COV2.S COVID-19 vaccine or a placebo. This material consisted of peripheral blood, taken in a trial of Ad26.COV2.S vaccine versus placebo. This rearrangement joins TRBV18 to TRBJ2-1; 7 positions agree with TRBD2. CDR3 DNA sequence: TGTGCCAGCTCACCACCGGCGGCGGGAGCGCCGTTCTTC. Its translation: CASSPPAAGAPFF.